The text below deals with one TCR beta chain. CDR3 length equals 15 residues. Between the trimmed V and J ends, which lost 5 bases and 0 bases, there was a span of 13 bases. Germline CDR1 is SGHAT and CDR2 is FQNNGV. This sample stems from a study of T-cell reconstitution after alpha-beta-depleted transplantation in children. Using unique molecular identifiers, the investigators prepared the TCRbeta library. MiXCR, run by TCRdb on the PCR reads, gives a single entry per CDR3 protein. The table lists 500,000 or so distinct CDR3 sequences, 32% of them singletons. The sequence came from a human donor who donated a stem cell graft to a child with aplastic anemia. The sequences come from PBMCs from the stem cell graft donor, collected from the stem cell graft. The chain links TRBV11-2 to TRBJ1-2; perhaps TRBD1 as D (5 bases). The CDR3 protein is CASSIDLGPNYGYTF. CDR3 nucleotide sequence: TGTGCCAGCAGCATTGATTTGGGACCTAACTATGGCTACACCTTC.